This T cell receptor (beta chain) was recorded in a study of regulatory T cells in long-lasting Graves disease. In the study overall: It was over 5 years of antithyroid drugs, with positive TSH receptor antibodies, that meant persistent Graves' disease. Regarding the study as a whole: Newly diagnosed patients shared about a thousand public clonotypes; persistent patients shared more than 2,500.

Construction of TCR beta libraries relied on iRepertoire HTBI primers and on Arm-PCR targeting CDR3 regions. TCRdb called the multiplex PCR reads again in MiXCR, with one record for every CDR3 protein. The table includes some 330,000 distinct CDR3 sequences, roughly 23% detected once. Time point denoted: persistent/refractory GD, antithyroid drugs over 5 years with positive TRAb. Extracted RNA from PBMCs served as the source of the TCR library. In this sample, this clonotype turned up a few times. The antigen remains undetermined. CDR3 length equals 12 residues. Germline V CDR1 and CDR2: SEHNR, FQNEAQ (reference sequence). V was pared by 4 bases and J by 8 bases, with 11 bases between.

The chain is built from TRBV7-9 and TRBJ1-1; no definite D call. The input for sequencing was peripheral blood mononuclear cells (PBMCs), taken when the disease was refractory, from a patient treated with antithyroid drugs. The receptor was isolated from a woman aged 40-49 years with Graves disease. CDR3 DNA: TGTGCCAGCAGCTGGGGTCCTACAGAAGCTTTCTTT. It encodes CASSWGPTEAFF.